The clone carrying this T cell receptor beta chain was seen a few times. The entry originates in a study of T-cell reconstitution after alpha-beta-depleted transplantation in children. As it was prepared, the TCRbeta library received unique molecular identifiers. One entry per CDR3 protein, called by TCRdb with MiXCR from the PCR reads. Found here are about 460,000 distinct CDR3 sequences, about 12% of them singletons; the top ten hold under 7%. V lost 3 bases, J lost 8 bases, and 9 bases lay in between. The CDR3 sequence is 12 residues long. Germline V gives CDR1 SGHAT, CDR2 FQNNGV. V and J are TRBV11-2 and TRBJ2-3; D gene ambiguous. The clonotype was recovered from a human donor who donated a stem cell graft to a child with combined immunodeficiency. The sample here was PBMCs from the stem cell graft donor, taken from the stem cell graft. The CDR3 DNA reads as TGTGCCAGCAGCTTCGGCAAAACTACGCAGTATTTT. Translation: CASSFGKTTQYF. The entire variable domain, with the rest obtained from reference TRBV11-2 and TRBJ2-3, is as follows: EAGVAQSPRYKIIEKRQSVAFWCNPISGHATLYWYQQILGQGPKLLIQFQNNGVVDDSQLPKDRFSAERLKGVDSTLKIQPAKLEDSAVYLCASSFGKTTQYFGPGTRLTVL.